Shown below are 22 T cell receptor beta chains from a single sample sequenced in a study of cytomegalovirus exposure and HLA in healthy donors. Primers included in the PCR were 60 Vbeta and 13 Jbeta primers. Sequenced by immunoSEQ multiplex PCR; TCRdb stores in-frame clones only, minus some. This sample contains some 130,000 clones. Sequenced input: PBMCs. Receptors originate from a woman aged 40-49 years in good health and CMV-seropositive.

CDR3 nucleotides: TGTGCCAGCAGCCGCTGGGGGGGGCCGGGGGAGCTGTTTTTT. It encodes CASSRWGGPGELFF. The gene calls are TRBV11-2 and TRBJ2-2, with D possibly TRBD2 on 7 matching bases. CDR3 length: 14 residues. Germline assignment: CDR1 SGHAT and CDR2 FQNNGV. Trimming left V 5 bases short and J 8 bases short, with 15 bases between.

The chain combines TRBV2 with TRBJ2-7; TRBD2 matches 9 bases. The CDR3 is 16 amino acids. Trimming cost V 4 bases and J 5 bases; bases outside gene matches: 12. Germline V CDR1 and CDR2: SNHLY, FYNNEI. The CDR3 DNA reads TGTGCCAGCAGTGGGGAGAGCGGGAGGTTCGGGAACGAGCAGTACTTC. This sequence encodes CASSGESGRFGNEQYF.

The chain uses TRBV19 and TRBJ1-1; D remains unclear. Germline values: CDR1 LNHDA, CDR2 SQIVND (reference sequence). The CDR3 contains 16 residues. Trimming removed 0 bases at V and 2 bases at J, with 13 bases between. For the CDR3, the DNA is TGTGCCAGTAGTATAGATCCAAGGGAGAGAAACACTGAAGCTTTCTTT. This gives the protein CASSIDPRERNTEAFF.

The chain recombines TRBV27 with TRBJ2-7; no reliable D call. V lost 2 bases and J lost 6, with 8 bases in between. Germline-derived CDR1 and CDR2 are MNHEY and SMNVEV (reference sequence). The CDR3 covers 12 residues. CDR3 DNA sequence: TGTGCCAGCAGTTTACCCGGGTTCGAGCAGTACTTC. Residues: CASSLPGFEQYF.

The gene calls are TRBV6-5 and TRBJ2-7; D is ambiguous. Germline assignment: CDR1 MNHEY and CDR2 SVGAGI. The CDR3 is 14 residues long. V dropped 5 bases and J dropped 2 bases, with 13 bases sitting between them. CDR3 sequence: CASSNPEPPYEQYF. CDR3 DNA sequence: TGTGCCAGCAGTAACCCGGAGCCCCCCTACGAGCAGTACTTC.

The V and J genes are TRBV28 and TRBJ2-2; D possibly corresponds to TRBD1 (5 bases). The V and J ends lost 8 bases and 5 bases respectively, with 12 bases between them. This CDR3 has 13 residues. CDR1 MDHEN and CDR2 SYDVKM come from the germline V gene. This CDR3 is CASLIQGTGELFF. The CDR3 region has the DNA TGTGCCAGCCTGATCCAGGGAACCGGGGAGCTGTTTTTT.

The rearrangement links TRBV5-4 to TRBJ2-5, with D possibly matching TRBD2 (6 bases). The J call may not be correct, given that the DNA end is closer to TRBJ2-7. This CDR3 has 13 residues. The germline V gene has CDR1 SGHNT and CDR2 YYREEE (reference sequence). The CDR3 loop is CASSRLGDYEQYF. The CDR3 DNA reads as TGTGCCAGCAGCAGACTAGGGGACTACGAGCAGTACTTC.

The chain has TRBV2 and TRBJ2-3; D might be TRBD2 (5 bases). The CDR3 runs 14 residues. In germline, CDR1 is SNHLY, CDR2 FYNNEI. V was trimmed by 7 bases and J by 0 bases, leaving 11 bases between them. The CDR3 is CASKERESTDTQYF. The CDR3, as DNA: TGTGCCAGCAAGGAGAGGGAGAGCACAGATACGCAGTATTTT. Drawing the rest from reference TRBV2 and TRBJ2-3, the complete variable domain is EPEVTQTPSHQVTQMGQEVILRCVPISNHLYFYWYRQILGQKVEFLVSFYNNEISEKSEIFDDQFSVERPDGSNFTLKIRSTKLEDSAMYFCASKERESTDTQYFGPGTRLTVL.

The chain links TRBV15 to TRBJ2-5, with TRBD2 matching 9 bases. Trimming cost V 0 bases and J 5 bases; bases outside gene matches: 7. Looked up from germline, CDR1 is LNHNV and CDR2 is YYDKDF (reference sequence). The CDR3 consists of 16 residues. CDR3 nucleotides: TGTGCCACCAGCAGAGATCTTAGCGGGAGTAGGGAGACCCAGTACTTC. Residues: CATSRDLSGSRETQYF. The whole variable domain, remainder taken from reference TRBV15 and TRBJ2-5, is DAMVIQNPRYQVTQFGKPVTLSCSQTLNHNVMYWYQQKSSQAPKLLFHYYDKDFNNEADTPDNFQSRRPNTSFCFLDIRSPGLGDTAMYLCATSRDLSGSRETQYFGPGTRLLVL.

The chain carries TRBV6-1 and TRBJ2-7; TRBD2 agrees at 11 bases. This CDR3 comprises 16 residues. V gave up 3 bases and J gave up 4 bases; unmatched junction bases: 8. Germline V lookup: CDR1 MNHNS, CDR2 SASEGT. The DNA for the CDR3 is TGTGCCAGCAGTGATCTCCGGACTAGCGGGTCTTACGAGCAGTACTTC. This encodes CASSDLRTSGSYEQYF.

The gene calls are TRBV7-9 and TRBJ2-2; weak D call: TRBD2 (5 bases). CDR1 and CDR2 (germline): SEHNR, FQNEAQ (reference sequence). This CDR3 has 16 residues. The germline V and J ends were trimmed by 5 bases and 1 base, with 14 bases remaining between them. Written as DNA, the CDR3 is TGTGCCAGCAGCCTAGGGTCGGGGAAGAACACCGGGGAGCTGTTTTTT. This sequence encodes CASSLGSGKNTGELFF.

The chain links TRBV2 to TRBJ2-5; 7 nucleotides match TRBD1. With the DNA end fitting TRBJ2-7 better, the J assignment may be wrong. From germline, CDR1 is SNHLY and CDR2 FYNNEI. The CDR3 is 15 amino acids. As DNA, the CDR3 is TGTGCCAGCAGTCCAATGGACAGGCACGCCTACGAGCAGTACTTC. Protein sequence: CASSPMDRHAYEQYF.

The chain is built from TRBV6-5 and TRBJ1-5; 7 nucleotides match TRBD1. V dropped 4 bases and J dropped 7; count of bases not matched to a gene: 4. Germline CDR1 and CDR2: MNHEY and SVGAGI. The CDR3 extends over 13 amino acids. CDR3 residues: CASSFSQGQPQHF. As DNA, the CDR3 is TGTGCCAGCAGTTTCTCACAGGGGCAGCCCCAGCATTTT.

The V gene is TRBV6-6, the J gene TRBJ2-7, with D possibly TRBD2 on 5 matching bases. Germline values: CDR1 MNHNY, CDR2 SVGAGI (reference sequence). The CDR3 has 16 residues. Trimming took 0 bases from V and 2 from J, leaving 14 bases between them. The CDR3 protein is CASSYSVSGHPYEQYF. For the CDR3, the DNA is TGTGCCAGCAGTTACTCGGTGAGCGGCCATCCCTACGAGCAGTACTTC.

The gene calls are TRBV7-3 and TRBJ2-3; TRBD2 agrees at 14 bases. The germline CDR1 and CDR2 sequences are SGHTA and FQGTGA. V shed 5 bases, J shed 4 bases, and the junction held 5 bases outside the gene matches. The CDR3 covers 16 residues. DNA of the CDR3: TGTGCCAGCAGCCAAGGGACTAGCGGGAGAGCAGATACGCAGTATTTT. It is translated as CASSQGTSGRADTQYF.

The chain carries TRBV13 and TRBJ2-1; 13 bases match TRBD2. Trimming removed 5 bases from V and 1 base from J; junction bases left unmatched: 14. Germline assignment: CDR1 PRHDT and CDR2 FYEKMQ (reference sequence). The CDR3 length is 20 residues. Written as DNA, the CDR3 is TGTGCCAGCAGCCTCTACGTTCGGACTAGCGGGAGAAGGTCCTACAATGAGCAGTTCTTC. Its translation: CASSLYVRTSGRRSYNEQFF.

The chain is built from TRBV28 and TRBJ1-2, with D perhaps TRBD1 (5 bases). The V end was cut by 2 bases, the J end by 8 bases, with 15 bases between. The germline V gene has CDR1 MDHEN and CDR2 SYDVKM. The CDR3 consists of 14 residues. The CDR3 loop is CASSLPQGLDGYTF. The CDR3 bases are TGTGCCAGCAGTTTACCTCAGGGACTGGACGGCTACACCTTC.

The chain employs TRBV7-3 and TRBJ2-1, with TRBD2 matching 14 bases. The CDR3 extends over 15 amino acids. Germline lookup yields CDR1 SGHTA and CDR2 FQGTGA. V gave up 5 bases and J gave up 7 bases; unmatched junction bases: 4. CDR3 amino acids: CASSRTSGRINEQFF. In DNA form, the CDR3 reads TGTGCCAGCAGCCGGACTAGCGGGAGGATTAATGAGCAGTTCTTC.

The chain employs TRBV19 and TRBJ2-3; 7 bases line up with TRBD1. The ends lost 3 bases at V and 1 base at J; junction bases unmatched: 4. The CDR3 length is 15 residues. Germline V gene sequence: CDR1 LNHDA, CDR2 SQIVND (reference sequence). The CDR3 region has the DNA TGTGCCAGTAGTATCACAGGGGCTCGCACAGATACGCAGTATTTT. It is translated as CASSITGARTDTQYF.

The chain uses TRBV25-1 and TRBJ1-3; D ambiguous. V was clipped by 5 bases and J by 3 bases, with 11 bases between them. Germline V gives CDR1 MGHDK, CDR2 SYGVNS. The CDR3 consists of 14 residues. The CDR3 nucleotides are TGTGCCAGCAGTCACGGGAGGTTTGGAAACACCATATATTTT. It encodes CASSHGRFGNTIYF.

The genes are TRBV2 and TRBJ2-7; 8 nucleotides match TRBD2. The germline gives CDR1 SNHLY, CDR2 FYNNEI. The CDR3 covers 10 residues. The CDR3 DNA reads TGTACCGGGGGGGGCGACGAGCAGTACTTC. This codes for CTGGGDEQYF.

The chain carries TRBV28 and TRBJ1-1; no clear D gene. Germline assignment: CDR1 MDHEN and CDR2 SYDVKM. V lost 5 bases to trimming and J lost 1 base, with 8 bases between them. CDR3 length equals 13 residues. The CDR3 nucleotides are TGTGCCAGCAGTCAAATTTCGAACACTGAAGCTTTCTTT. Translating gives CASSQISNTEAFF.